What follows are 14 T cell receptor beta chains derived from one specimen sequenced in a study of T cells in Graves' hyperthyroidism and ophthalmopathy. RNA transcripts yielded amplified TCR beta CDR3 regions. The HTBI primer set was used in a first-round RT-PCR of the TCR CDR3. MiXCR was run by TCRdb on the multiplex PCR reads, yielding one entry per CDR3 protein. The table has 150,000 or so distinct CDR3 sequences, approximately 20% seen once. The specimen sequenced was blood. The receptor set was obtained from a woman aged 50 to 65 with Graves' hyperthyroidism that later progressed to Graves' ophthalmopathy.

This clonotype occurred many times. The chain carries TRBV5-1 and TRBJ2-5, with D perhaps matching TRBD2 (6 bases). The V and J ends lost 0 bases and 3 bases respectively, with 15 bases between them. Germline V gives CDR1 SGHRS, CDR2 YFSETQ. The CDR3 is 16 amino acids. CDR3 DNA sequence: TGCGCCAGCAGCTTGGGGCGGGACCCCGTCAAAGAGACCCAGTACTTC. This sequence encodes CASSLGRDPVKETQYF.

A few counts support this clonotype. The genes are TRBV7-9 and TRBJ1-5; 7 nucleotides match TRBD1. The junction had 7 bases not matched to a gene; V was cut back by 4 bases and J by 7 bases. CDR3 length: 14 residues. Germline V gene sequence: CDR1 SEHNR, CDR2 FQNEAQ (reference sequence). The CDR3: CASSSGTVSQPQHF. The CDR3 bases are TGTGCCAGCAGCTCGGGGACAGTCTCACAGCCCCAGCATTTT.

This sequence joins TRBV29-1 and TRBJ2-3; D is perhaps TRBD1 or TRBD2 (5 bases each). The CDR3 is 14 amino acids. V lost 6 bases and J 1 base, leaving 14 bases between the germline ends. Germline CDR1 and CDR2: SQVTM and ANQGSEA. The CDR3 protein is CSVEGRRGTDTQYF. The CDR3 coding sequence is TGCAGCGTAGAGGGGCGTCGGGGCACAGATACGCAGTATTTT.

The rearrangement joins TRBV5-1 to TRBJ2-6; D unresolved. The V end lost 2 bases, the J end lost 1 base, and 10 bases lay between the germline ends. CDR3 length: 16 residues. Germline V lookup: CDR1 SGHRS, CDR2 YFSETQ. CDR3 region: CASSFVESSGANVLTF. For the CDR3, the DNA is TGCGCCAGCAGCTTCGTCGAATCATCTGGGGCCAACGTCCTGACTTTC.

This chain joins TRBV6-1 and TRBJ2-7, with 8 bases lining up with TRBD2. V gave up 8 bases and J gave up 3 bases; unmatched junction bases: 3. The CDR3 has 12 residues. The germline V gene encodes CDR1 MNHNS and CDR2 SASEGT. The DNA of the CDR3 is TGTGCCAGCCGGGGGGGAGACTACGAGCAGTACTTC. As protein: CASRGGDYEQYF.

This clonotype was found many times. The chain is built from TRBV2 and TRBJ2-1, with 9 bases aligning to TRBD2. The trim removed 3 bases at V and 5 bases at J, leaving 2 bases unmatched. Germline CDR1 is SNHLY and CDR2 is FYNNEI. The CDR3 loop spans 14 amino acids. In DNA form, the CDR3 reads TGTGCCAGCAGTGACCTAGCGGGACACAATGAGCAGTTCTTC. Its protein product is CASSDLAGHNEQFF.

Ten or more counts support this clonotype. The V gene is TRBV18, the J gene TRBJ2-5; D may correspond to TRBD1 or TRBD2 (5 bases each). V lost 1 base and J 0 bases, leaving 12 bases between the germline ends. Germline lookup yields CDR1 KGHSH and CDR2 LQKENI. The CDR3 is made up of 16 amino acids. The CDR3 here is CASSPRGPGHQETQYF. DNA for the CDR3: TGTGCCAGCTCACCACGGGGCCCGGGGCACCAAGAGACCCAGTACTTC.

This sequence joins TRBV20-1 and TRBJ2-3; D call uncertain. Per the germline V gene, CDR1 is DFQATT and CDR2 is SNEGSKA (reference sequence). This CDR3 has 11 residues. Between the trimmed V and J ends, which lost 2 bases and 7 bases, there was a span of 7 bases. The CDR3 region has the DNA TGCAGTGCTAGACACATAAATACGCAGTATTTT. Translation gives CSARHINTQYF.

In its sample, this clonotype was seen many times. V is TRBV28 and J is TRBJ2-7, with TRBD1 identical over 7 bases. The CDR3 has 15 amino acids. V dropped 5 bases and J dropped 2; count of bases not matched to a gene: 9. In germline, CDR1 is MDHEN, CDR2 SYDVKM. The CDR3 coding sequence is TGTGCCAGCAGTGCACACACAGGGGAAGCCTACGAGCAGTACTTC. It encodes CASSAHTGEAYEQYF.

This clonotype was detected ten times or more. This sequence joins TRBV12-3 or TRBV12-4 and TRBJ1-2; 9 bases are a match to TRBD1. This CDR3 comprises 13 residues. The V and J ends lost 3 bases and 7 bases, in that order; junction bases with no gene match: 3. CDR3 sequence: CASSLGTGIGYTF. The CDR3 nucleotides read TGTGCCAGCAGTTTGGGGACAGGGATTGGCTACACCTTC.

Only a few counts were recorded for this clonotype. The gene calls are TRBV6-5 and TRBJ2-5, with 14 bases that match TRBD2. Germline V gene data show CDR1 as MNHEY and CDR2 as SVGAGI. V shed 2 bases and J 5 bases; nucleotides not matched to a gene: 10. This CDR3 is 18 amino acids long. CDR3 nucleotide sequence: TGTGCCAGCAGTTACAAGCCTGGACTAGCGGGGGGCGGGGAGACCCAGTACTTC. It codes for CASSYKPGLAGGGETQYF.

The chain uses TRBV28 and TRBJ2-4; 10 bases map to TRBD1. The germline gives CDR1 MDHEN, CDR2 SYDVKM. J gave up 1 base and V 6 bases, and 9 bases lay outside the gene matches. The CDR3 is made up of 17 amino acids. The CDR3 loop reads CASSHLGQGVAKNIQYF. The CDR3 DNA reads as TGTGCCAGCAGCCACCTCGGACAGGGGGTTGCCAAAAACATTCAGTACTTC.

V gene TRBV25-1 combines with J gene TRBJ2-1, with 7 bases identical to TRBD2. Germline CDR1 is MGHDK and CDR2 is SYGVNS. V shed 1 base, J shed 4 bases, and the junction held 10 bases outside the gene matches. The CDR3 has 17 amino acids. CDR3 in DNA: TGTGCCAGCAGTGAATTTGGGGGGGATAGCGGATACAATGAGCAGTTCTTC. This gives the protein CASSEFGGDSGYNEQFF.

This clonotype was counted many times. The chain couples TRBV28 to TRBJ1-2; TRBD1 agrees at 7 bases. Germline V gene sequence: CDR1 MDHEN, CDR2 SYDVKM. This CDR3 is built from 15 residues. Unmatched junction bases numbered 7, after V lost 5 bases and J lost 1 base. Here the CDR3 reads CASSPTGAFNYGYTF. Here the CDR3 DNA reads TGTGCCAGCAGTCCCACAGGGGCCTTTAACTATGGCTACACCTTC.